The 31 T cell receptor beta chains below come from one sample, sequenced in a study of T cells expressing NK-cell markers. TCRdb re-called the 5' RACE reads and gives one entry per CDR3 protein, without DNA. This repertoire includes a few hundred thousand distinct CDR3 sequences. Material for sequencing was blood T cells: a sorted CD56 or NKG2C T cell subset, CD4+ or CD8+ T cells, or bulk PBMC T cells (not recorded which). These receptors came from a woman between 45 and 60 years old in good health.

The chain is built from TRBV6-5 and TRBJ2-3; TCRdb gives TRBD2 as the D gene, but with no DNA this cannot be confirmed. CDR1 is MNHEY, CDR2 SVGAGI, per germline. CDR3 length: 18 residues. Here the CDR3 reads CASSYSISGLAGKDTQYF.

The chain has TRBV5-1 and TRBJ2-1. Germline values: CDR1 SGHRS, CDR2 YFSETQ. This CDR3 comprises 15 residues. The CDR3 reads CASSGFRGPYNEQFF.

The chain recombines TRBV5-1 with TRBJ2-3. The CDR3 spans 13 residues. From germline, CDR1 is SGHRS and CDR2 YFSETQ. The CDR3: CASSLALPDTQYF.

The chain has TRBV5-6 and TRBJ1-3. The CDR3 is 14 amino acids. Germline V CDR1 and CDR2: SGHDT, YYEEEE. Here the CDR3 reads CASSPWRAGNTIYF.

V usage is TRBV3-1 and J usage is TRBJ2-7; the D call from TCRdb, TRBD1, cannot be confirmed without DNA. The CDR3 totals 12 residues. Germline V gives CDR1 LGHDT, CDR2 YNNKEL (reference sequence). CDR3 region: CASSHQGYEQYF.

The CDR3 sequence: CSARLAGRGSYEQYF. The chain joins TRBV20-1 to TRBJ2-7; TCRdb outputs TRBD2, but without DNA this stays unchecked. Looked up from germline, CDR1 is DFQATT and CDR2 is SNEGSKA (reference sequence). This CDR3 contains 15 residues.

The CDR3 spells CASSNRGGGTDTQYF. V is TRBV19 and J is TRBJ2-3; TCRdb's D call, TRBD1, is unchecked because there is no DNA. The CDR3 spans 15 residues. Germline lookup yields CDR1 LNHDA and CDR2 SQIVND (reference sequence).

The chain joins TRBV5-1 to TRBJ2-3; TCRdb designates TRBD1, a call that cannot be tested without DNA. This CDR3 has 16 amino acids. In germline, CDR1 is SGHRS, CDR2 YFSETQ. CDR3 in amino acids: CASSLDGRGRTDTQYF.

CDR3 loop: CASIDSGDGAKNIQYF. The chain carries TRBV2 and TRBJ2-4; TCRdb indicates TRBD1, and absent DNA this call remains unverified. The CDR3 extends over 16 amino acids. Germline lookup yields CDR1 SNHLY and CDR2 FYNNEI.

The CDR3 loop reads CSPGPAGGGETQYF. V usage is TRBV29-1 and J usage is TRBJ2-5; with no DNA, the TCRdb D assignment of TRBD2 cannot be verified. Germline lookup yields CDR1 SQVTM and CDR2 ANQGSEA. There are 14 residues in the CDR3.

The rearrangement uses TRBV6-2 or TRBV6-3 and TRBJ2-1; the TCRdb call, TRBD2, lacks DNA for checking. CDR3 length equals 15 residues. The germline gives CDR1 MNHEY, CDR2 SVGEGT. The CDR3 region is CATLLRDRPYNEQFF.

This chain links TRBV2 with TRBJ2-1; no DNA is available, so the TRBD1 call from TCRdb remains unchecked. Looked up from germline, CDR1 is SNHLY and CDR2 is FYNNEI. This CDR3 is 15 amino acids long. CDR3 in amino acids: CASSPPWGANNEQFF. Combining the CDR3 with reference TRBV2 and TRBJ2-1 gives the whole variable domain EPEVTQTPSHQVTQMGQEVILRCVPISNHLYFYWYRQILGQKVEFLVSFYNNEISEKSEIFDDQFSVERPDGSNFTLKIRSTKLEDSAMYFCASSPPWGANNEQFFGPGTRLTVL.

The rearrangement uses TRBV12-3 or TRBV12-4 and TRBJ2-1; TCRdb picks TRBD1, but there is no DNA to check that call. The CDR3 has 15 amino acids. The CDR3 region is CASIFQGTAPNEQFF.

The CDR3 is CASSAVPSEQYF. This chain joins TRBV6-1 and TRBJ2-7; the D gene TCRdb calls, TRBD2, cannot be checked with no DNA. CDR3 length: 12 residues. CDR1 is MNHNS and CDR2 is SASEGT in the germline V gene.

The chain combines TRBV6-5 with TRBJ1-6; no DNA is available, so the TRBD1 call from TCRdb remains unchecked. Germline assignment: CDR1 MNHEY and CDR2 SVGAGI. The CDR3 covers 14 residues. The chain's CDR3 is CASSYFQGASPLHF.

This sequence joins TRBV25-1 and TRBJ2-3; TCRdb indicates TRBD2, and absent DNA this call remains unverified. The germline V gene has CDR1 MGHDK and CDR2 SYGVNS. This CDR3 contains 19 residues. The CDR3 region is CASSALGGLAGGITDTQYF.

The genes are TRBV7-3 and TRBJ2-2; TCRdb calls TRBD1, which cannot be checked without DNA. Germline V CDR1 and CDR2: SGHTA, FQGTGA. The CDR3 runs 15 residues. CDR3 loop: CASSNQGAKPGELFF.

V gene TRBV5-1 combines with J gene TRBJ1-2; checking the TCRdb D call of TRBD1 is not possible without DNA. The germline V gene has CDR1 SGHRS and CDR2 YFSETQ. The CDR3 consists of 13 residues. CDR3 residues: CASSYDRIGGYTF.

The V and J genes are TRBV12-3 or TRBV12-4 and TRBJ1-1. The CDR3 covers 12 residues. CDR3 sequence reads: CASGFRNTEAFF.

This chain uses TRBV4-1 with TRBJ1-1; with no DNA, the TCRdb D assignment of TRBD1 cannot be verified. The CDR3 sequence is 17 residues long. Germline V gene lookup returns CDR1 MGHRA and CDR2 YSYEKL. The CDR3 loop reads CASSQMGWAGMNTEAFF.

The chain joins TRBV12-3 or TRBV12-4 to TRBJ2-3; no DNA is available, so the TRBD2 call from TCRdb remains unchecked. The length of the CDR3 is 17 residues. This CDR3 reads CASSQILQGRGTDTQYF.

The chain carries TRBV30 and TRBJ2-1; TCRdb calls TRBD1, which cannot be checked without DNA. There are 14 residues in the CDR3. Germline V CDR1 and CDR2: GTSNPN, SVGIG (reference sequence). CDR3 loop: CAWSGGGAWGEQFF. The full variable domain, with the rest looked up from reference TRBV30 and TRBJ2-1, is SQTIHQWPATLVQPVGSPLSLECTVEGTSNPNLYWYRQAAGRGLQLLFYSVGIGQISSEVPQNLSASRPQDRQFILSSKKLLLSDSGFYLCAWSGGGAWGEQFFGPGTRLTVL.

The rearrangement joins TRBV20-1 to TRBJ2-3; TCRdb's D call, TRBD1, is unchecked because there is no DNA. The germline V gene encodes CDR1 DFQATT and CDR2 SNEGSKA (reference sequence). The CDR3 extends over 14 amino acids. Here the CDR3 reads CSARRGGSTDTQYF.

This chain uses TRBV6-5 with TRBJ2-2; with no DNA, the TCRdb D assignment of TRBD1 cannot be verified. This CDR3 comprises 14 residues. Germline loops: CDR1 MNHEY, CDR2 SVGAGI. This chain's CDR3 is CASRIRTGVRELFF.

The J gene is TRBJ2-4, the V gene TRBV12-3 or TRBV12-4; TCRdb's D call, TRBD2, is unchecked because there is no DNA. This CDR3 is built from 14 residues. The CDR3 loop is CASILAGGKNIQYF.

The J gene is TRBJ2-1, the V gene TRBV5-1. CDR1 is SGHRS, CDR2 YFSETQ, per germline. This CDR3 contains 14 residues. The CDR3 spells CASSFQDRDNEQFF. The whole variable domain, filled in from reference TRBV5-1 and TRBJ2-1, reads KAGVTQTPRYLIKTRGQQVTLSCSPISGHRSVSWYQQTPGQGLQFLFEYFSETQRNKGNFPGRFSGRQFSNSRSEMNVSTLELGDSALYLCASSFQDRDNEQFFGPGTRLTVL.

J is TRBJ2-5 and V is TRBV27; TCRdb selects TRBD1, and the lack of DNA leaves this call unchecked. The CDR3 extends over 13 amino acids. The germline V gene encodes CDR1 MNHEY and CDR2 SMNVEV (reference sequence). This CDR3 reads CASRTLAGETQYF.

The chain links TRBV6-5 to TRBJ1-6; as DNA is missing, the TRBD1 call by TCRdb cannot be tested. The CDR3 extends over 14 amino acids. Germline V gene sequence: CDR1 MNHEY, CDR2 SVGAGI. Here the CDR3 reads CASRTWDRGSPLHF.

The chain couples TRBV11-2 to TRBJ2-3. Germline assignment: CDR1 SGHAT and CDR2 FQNNGV. The CDR3 is 15 residues long. The CDR3 sequence is CASSSNRFSTDTQYF.

This chain uses TRBV12-3 or TRBV12-4 with TRBJ2-7; there is no DNA to check the TCRdb D call of TRBD1. The CDR3 totals 14 residues. The CDR3 spells CASSLLGRKHEQYF.

This chain links TRBV20-1 with TRBJ2-7; lacking DNA, the TRBD2 call made by TCRdb goes unchecked. Germline V CDR1 and CDR2: DFQATT, SNEGSKA (reference sequence). The length of the CDR3 is 14 residues. CDR3: CSARDPLIADEQYF.